This T cell receptor (beta chain) derives from a study of T cells in Graves' hyperthyroidism and ophthalmopathy. Study outcomes and limitations: In simple terms, a model built on 13 V-J features told ophthalmopathy apart from stable hyperthyroidism. Expanded thyroid clonotypes (above 0.001) were mostly also found in blood.

The germline CDR1 and CDR2 sequences are SGHNT and YENEEA. Trimming removed 5 bases from V and 1 base from J; junction bases left unmatched: 5. The CDR3 has 15 residues. The table lists this clonotype with many counts. Its cognate antigen is unknown. Authors of the study amplified TCR beta CDR3 regions from RNA transcripts. The HTBI primer set was used in a first-round RT-PCR of the TCR CDR3. TCRdb processed the multiplex PCR reads anew with MiXCR; each CDR3 protein has one entry. Among about 400,000 distinct CDR3 sequences, about 15% were seen once, and the ten largest hold around 7.3%. Source material for PBMCs was around 10 ml fresh peripheral blood.

This chain joins TRBV11-3 and TRBJ2-7, with TRBD2 identical over 10 bases. This receptor was identified in a young woman with Graves' hyperthyroidism. The sequenced material came from blood. The CDR3 spells CASSTRTSGSYEQYF. The CDR3 nucleotides are TGTGCCAGCAGCACCCGGACTAGCGGATCCTACGAGCAGTACTTC. The full variable domain, with the rest looked up from reference TRBV11-3 and TRBJ2-7, is EAGVVQSPRYKIIEKKQPVAFWCNPISGHNTLYWYLQNLGQGPELLIRYENEEAVDDSQLPKDRFSAERLKGVDSTLKIQPAELGDSAVYLCASSTRTSGSYEQYFGPGTRLTVT.